The 3 T cell receptor beta chains below all came from one sample that was sequenced in a study of cytomegalovirus exposure and HLA in healthy donors. PCR was performed using 60 Vbeta and 13 Jbeta primers. Profiling relied on immunoSEQ multiplex PCR, and the TCRdb table lists in-frame clones only, not all of them. This table holds about 68,000 clones, 70% to 90% found once. Sequenced: PBMCs. The origin of the receptors is a human donor in good health.

The chain links TRBV7-3 to TRBJ2-2; 8 bases match TRBD2. V dropped 4 bases and J dropped 2; count of bases not matched to a gene: 3. CDR1 is SGHTA, CDR2 FQGTGA, per germline. The CDR3 loop spans 15 amino acids. The CDR3 here is CASSSGGPNTGELFF. The CDR3 DNA reads as TGTGCCAGCAGCTCGGGGGGGCCTAACACCGGGGAGCTGTTTTTT.

Note on this clone: Mismatch with germline at one junction end may stem from a read error. Different DNA sequences within this sample yield the same CDR3. J is TRBJ2-1 and V is TRBV6-5; 7 bases match TRBD2. CDR3 size: 14 residues. Germline V gene lookup returns CDR1 MNHEY and CDR2 SVGAGI. CDR3 sequence: CASGDGSSYNEQFF. CDR3 nucleotide sequence: TGCGCCAGCGGGGACGGGAGCTCCTACAATGAGCAGTTCTTC.

This clone was counted a single time. The gene calls are TRBV5-6 and TRBJ1-6; perhaps TRBD1 as D (6 bases). The germline CDR1 and CDR2 sequences are SGHDT and YYEEEE. The V end was cut by 4 bases, the J end by 13 bases, with 18 bases between. The CDR3 has 14 amino acids. CDR3 DNA: TGTGCCAGCAGCCGCGGACAGCAGTCTAAGCCCCTCCACTTT. The encoded protein is CASSRGQQSKPLHF. The full variable domain, in which reference TRBV5-6 and TRBJ1-6 provide the parts outside the CDR3, is DAGVTQSPTHLIKTRGQQVTLRCSPKSGHDTVSWYQQALGQGPQFIFQYYEEEERQRGNFPDRFSGHQFPNYSSELNVNALLLGDSALYLCASSRGQQSKPLHFGNGTRLTVT.